This T cell receptor (beta chain) is from a study of blood T cell repertoires in COVID-19. On the study more broadly: Nucleic acid was either cDNA or gDNA, and it came from T cells, B-cell-depleted T cells, or PBMCs.

J gave up 1 base and V 3 bases, and 9 bases lay outside the gene matches. This CDR3 has 16 amino acids. Looked up from germline, CDR1 is LNHDA and CDR2 is SQIVND (reference sequence). Original handling: Reference gene primer amplification gave nucleated cell count estimates. Using immunoSEQ multiplex PCR, the repertoire was profiled, and TCRdb retains in-frame clones only, with some absent. Clonal size and the V and J genes are those of that table, whereas D and trimming came from the DNA. This sample yields about 200,000 clones, of which about 88% are seen a single time; roughly 3% belongs to the top ten.

Source material: peripheral blood. This receptor was identified in a man aged 55 to 69 with acute or convalescent COVID-19. J is TRBJ2-7 and V is TRBV19; TRBD2 matches at 7 bases. The CDR3 reads CASSIQRGFTSYEQYF. In nucleotides, the CDR3 is TGTGCCAGTAGTATTCAGCGGGGTTTTACGTCCTACGAGCAGTACTTC.